Ten or more counts support the clone carrying this TCR beta chain. Antigen specificity is unknown. These data belong to a study of T cells after yellow fever vaccination. TCR cDNA was made by 5'RACE template switching, adding a universal primer site and UMIs. TCRdb independently ran MiXCR on the 5' RACE reads; one entry per CDR3 protein. The sample contains 350,000 to 550,000 distinct CDR3 sequences, around 19% of which appear only once. The CDR3 runs to 14 residues. Trimming stripped 0 bases from V and 6 bases from J, with 13 bases between. Germline assignment: CDR1 SGHRS and CDR2 YFSETQ. The study's findings and limits: One caveat is that FACS-sorted repertoires could contain abundant clonotypes contaminating from the bulk population.

The chain links TRBV5-1 to TRBJ2-7; D is ambiguous. The clonotype was recovered from a man aged 18 to 29 who received the YFV17D yellow fever vaccine. This specimen consisted of PBMCs, obtained before the yellow fever booster vaccination. The CDR3, as DNA: TGCGCCAGCAGCTTGGTTCCAGCTTCTGCCGAGCAGTACGTC. Protein: CASSLVPASAEQYV.